This T cell receptor (beta chain) was sequenced during a study of blood T cell repertoires in COVID-19. The sample holds one count of this clone. Sequencing was performed with immunoSEQ multiplex PCR; in TCRdb, only in-frame clones are kept and a portion is missing. Of a few hundred thousand clones in the sample, 84% are singletons; the top ten hold under 15%. The germline CDR1 and CDR2 sequences are KGHSY and FQNENV. The ends were cut back, 0 bases at V and 1 base at J, with 13 bases in the middle. There are 16 residues in the CDR3. The sequence came from a human donor in a cohort sampled during active COVID-19. The specimen was peripheral blood. This chain joins TRBV16 and TRBJ2-7; a weak D match, TRBD2 (6 bases). CDR3 residues: CASSQSLGEASYEQYF. The CDR3 DNA is TGTGCCAGCAGCCAATCGCTGGGGGAGGCGTCCTACGAGCAGTACTTC.